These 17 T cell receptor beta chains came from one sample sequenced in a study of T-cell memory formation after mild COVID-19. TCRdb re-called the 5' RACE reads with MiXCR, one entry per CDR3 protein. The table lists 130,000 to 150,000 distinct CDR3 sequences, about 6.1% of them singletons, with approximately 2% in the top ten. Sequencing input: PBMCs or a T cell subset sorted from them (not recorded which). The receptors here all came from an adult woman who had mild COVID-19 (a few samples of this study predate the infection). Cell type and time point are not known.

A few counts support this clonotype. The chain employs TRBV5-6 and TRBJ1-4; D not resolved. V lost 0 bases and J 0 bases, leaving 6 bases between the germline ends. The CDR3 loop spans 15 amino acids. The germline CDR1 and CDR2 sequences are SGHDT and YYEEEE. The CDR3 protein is CASSLAVATNEKLFF. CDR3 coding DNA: TGTGCCAGCAGCTTGGCTGTCGCAACTAATGAAAAACTGTTTTTT.

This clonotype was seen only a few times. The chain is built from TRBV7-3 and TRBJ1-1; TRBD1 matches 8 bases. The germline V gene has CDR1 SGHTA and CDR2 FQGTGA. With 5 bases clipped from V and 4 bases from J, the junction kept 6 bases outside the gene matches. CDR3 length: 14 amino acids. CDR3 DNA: TGTGCCAGCAGCCCGGACAGGGTTGGCACTGAAGCTTTCTTT. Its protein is CASSPDRVGTEAFF.

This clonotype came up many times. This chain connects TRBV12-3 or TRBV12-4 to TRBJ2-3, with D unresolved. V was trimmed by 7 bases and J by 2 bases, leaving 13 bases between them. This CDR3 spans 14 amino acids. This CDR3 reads CASTLGSNTDTQYF. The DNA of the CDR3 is TGTGCCAGCACCTTGGGCTCGAACACAGATACGCAGTATTTT.

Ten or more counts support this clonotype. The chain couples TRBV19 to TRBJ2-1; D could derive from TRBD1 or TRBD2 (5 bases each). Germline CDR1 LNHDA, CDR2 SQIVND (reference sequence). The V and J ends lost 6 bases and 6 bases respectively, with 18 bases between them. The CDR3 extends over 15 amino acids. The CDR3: CASSRRTRDVNEQFF. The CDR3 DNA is TGTGCCAGTAGCCGCCGGACCCGGGACGTCAATGAGCAGTTCTTC.

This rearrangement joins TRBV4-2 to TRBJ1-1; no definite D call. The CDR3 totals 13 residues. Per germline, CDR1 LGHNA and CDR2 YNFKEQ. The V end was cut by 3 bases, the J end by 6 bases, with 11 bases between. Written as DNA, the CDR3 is TGTGCCAGCAGCCAGCCCCCGACGGCTGAAGCTTTCTTT. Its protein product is CASSQPPTAEAFF.

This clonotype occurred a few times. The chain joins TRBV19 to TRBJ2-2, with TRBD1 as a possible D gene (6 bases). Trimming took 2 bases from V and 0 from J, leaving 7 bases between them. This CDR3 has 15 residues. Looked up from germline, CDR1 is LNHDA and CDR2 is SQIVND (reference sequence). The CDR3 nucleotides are TGTGCCAGTAGTATACGGACAGCGAACACCGGGGAGCTGTTTTTT. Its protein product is CASSIRTANTGELFF.

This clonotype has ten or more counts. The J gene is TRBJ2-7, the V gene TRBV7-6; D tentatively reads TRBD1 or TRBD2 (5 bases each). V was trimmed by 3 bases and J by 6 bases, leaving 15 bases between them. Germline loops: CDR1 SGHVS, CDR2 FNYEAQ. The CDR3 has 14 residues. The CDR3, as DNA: TGTGCCAGCAGCTTCCCCGGGACCCCGACCGAGCAGTACTTC. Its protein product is CASSFPGTPTEQYF.

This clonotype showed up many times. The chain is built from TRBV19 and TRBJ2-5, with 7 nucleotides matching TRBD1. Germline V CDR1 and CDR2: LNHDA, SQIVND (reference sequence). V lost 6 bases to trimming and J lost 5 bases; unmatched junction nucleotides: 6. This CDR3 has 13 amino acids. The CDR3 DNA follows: TGTGCCAGTAGGACAGGGTCGATGGAGACCCAGTACTTC. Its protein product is CASRTGSMETQYF.

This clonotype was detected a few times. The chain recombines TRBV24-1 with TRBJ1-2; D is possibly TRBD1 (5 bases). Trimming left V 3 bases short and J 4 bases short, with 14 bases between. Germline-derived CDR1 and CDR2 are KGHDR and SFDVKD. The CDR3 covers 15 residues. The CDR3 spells CATSDPGKVSYGYTF. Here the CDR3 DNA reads TGTGCCACCAGTGATCCAGGGAAAGTCAGCTATGGCTACACCTTC.

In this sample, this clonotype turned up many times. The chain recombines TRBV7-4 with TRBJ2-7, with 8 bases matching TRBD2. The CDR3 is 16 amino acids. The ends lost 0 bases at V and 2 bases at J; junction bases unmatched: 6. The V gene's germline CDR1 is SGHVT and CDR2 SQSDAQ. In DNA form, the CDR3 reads TGTGCCAGCAGCTTAGCGAGAGCGGGAGTCACCTACGAGCAGTACTTC. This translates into CASSLARAGVTYEQYF.

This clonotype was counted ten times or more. The CDR3 nucleotides are TGTGCCAGCAGAACGACAGCTAACTATGGCTACACCTTC. This codes for CASRTTANYGYTF. The V gene is TRBV28, the J gene TRBJ1-2, with a tentative D call TRBD1 (5 bases). Germline assignment: CDR1 MDHEN and CDR2 SYDVKM. The CDR3 contains 13 residues. V lost 6 bases to trimming and J lost 0 bases, with 8 bases between them.

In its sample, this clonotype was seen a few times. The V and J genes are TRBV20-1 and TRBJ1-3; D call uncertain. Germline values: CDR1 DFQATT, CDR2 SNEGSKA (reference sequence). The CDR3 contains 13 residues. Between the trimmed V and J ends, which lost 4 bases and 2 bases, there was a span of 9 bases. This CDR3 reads CSAKGSAGNTIYF. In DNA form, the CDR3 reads TGCAGTGCTAAAGGGTCAGCTGGAAACACCATATATTTT.

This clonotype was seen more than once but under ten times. The CDR3 spells CASRRQGVQGSPLHF. The DNA of the CDR3 is TGTGCCAGCAGGCGACAGGGGGTTCAGGGATCACCCCTCCACTTT. This sequence joins TRBV6-5 and TRBJ1-6; 9 bases map to TRBD1. V lost 6 bases and J lost 10; bases outside the gene matches: 10. Germline assignment: CDR1 MNHEY and CDR2 SVGAGI. This CDR3 is built from 15 residues.

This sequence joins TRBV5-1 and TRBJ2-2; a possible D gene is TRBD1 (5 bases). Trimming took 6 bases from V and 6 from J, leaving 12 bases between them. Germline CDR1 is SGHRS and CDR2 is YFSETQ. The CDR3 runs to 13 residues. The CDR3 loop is CASTEGVPGELFF. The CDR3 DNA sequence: TGCGCCAGCACAGAAGGGGTCCCCGGGGAGCTGTTTTTT.

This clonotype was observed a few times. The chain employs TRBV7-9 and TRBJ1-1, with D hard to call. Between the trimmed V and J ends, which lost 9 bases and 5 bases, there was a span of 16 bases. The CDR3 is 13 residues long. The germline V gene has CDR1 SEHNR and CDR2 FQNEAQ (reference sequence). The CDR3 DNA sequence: TGTGCCAGTGCGACCCCCGCGCGGACTGAAGCTTTCTTT. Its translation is CASATPARTEAFF.

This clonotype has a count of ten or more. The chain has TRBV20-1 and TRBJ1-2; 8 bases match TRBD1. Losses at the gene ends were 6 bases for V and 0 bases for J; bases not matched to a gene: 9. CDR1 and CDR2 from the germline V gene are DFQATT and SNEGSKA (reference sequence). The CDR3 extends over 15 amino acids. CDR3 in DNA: TGCAGTGCCATAACCGGACAGGGCCCTAACTATGGCTACACCTTC. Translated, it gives CSAITGQGPNYGYTF.

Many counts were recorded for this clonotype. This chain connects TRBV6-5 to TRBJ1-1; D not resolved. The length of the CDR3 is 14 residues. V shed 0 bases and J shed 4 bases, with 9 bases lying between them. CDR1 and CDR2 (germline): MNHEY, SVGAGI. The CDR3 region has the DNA TGTGCCAGCAGTTACTCGGGAGGTCGCACTGAAGCTTTCTTT. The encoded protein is CASSYSGGRTEAFF.